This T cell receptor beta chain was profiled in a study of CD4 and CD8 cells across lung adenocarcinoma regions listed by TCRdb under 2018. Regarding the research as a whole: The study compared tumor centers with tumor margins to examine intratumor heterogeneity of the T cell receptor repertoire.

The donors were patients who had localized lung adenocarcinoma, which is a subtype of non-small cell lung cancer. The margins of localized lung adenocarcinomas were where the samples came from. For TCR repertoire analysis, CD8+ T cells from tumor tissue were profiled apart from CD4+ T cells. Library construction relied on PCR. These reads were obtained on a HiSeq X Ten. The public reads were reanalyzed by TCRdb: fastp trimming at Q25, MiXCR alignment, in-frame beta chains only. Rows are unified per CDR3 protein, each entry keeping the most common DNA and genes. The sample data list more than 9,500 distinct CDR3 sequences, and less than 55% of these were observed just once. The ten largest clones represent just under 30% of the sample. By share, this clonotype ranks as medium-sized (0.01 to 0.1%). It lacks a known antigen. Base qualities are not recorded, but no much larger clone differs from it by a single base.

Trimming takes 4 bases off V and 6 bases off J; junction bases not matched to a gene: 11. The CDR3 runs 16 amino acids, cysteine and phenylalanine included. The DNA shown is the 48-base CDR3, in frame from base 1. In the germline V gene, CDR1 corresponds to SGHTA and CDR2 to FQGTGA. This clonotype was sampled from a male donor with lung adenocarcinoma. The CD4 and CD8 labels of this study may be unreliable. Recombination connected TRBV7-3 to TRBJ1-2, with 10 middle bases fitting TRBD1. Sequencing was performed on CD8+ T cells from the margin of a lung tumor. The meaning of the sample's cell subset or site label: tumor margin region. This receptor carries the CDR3 CASSSRDRGILNGYTF. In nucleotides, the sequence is TGTGCCAGCAGCTCCCGGGACAGGGGAATTTTGAATGGCTACACCTTC.